This T cell receptor (beta chain) comes out of a study of OX40 agonist ivuxolimab in advanced cancers. Comment on this clone: The antigen is not known.

Study-wide results and limits: Some of the nonresponding patients also showed low levels of normalized T-cell clonal expansion.

Germline CDR1 LGHNA, CDR2 YSLEER. The CDR3 is made up of 15 amino acids. Sequenced by immunoSEQ multiplex PCR; TCRdb stores in-frame clones only, minus some. Among about 68,000 clones listed, around 83% were seen once. The V call is TRBV4-3, the J call TRBJ2-5; 9 bases line up with TRBD1. The DNA end favors TRBJ2-7, so the J call may be wrong. The sequence was obtained from an adult with an advanced solid tumor such as melanoma, head and neck, liver or kidney cancer. The sequencing here drew on CD4+ or CD8+ T cells sorted from blood, taken in a trial of the OX40 agonist ivuxolimab. The CDR3 region is CASSQVWGQGYEQYF. CDR3 DNA sequence: TGCGCCAGCAGCCAAGTCTGGGGACAGGGATACGAGCAGTACTTC.